Below, one T cell receptor (beta chain) is given with its context. Its antigen is undetermined. Extracted RNA was reverse transcribed, and the resulting cDNA served as sequencing template. Here immunoSEQ multiplex PCR was the method, and the copy in TCRdb shows in-frame clones only, minus some. The table includes roughly 150,000 clones, about 60% detected once. These data come from a study of CD8+ T cells in alopecia areata. Both CD4+ and CD8+ T cells were separated by sorting PBMCs. Study-wide results and limits: Between patients, shared TCR sequences were less clear than in mice. This was possibly due in part to HLA diversity in the patient population. Normal skin's resident alphabeta T cells are also sequenced in scalp samples. Compared with normal scalp, lesional scalp had higher clonality and more expanded CD8+ clones.

This sequence originates from a human donor in good health. Sequencing was performed on CD4+ T cells sorted from blood.

CDR3 in amino acids: CASSPISGRGETQYF. In nucleotides, the CDR3 is TGTGCCAGCTCACCTATAAGCGGGAGAGGTGAGACCCAGTACTTC. This chain uses TRBV18 with TRBJ2-5, with TRBD2 matching 8 bases. Germline assignment: CDR1 KGHSH and CDR2 LQKENI. J gave up 5 bases and V 3 bases, and 8 bases lay outside the gene matches. The length of the CDR3 is 15 residues.